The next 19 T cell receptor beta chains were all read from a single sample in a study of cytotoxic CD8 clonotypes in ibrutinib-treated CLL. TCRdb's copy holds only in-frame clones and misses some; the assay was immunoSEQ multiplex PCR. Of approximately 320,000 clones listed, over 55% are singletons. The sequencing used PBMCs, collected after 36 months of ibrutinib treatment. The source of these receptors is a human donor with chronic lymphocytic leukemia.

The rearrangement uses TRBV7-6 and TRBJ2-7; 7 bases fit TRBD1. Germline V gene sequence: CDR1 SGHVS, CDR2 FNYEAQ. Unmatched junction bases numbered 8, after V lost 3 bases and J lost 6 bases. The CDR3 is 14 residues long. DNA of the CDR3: TGTGCCAGCAGCTTGGGACAGACAGGCCTCGAGCAGTACTTC. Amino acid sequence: CASSLGQTGLEQYF.

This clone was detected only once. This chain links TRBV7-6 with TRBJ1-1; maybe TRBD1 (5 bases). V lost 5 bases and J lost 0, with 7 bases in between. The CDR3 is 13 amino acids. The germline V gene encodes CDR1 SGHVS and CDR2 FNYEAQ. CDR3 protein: CASSIQVNTEAFF. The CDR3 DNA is TGTGCCAGCAGCATACAGGTGAACACTGAAGCTTTCTTT.

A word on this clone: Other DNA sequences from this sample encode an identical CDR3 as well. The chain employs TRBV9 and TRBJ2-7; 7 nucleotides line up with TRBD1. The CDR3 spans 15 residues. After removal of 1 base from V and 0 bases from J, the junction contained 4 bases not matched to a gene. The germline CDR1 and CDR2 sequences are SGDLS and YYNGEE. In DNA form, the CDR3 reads TGTGCCAGCAGCGTATCAGGGGGTAGCTCCTACGAGCAGTACTTC. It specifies CASSVSGGSSYEQYF.

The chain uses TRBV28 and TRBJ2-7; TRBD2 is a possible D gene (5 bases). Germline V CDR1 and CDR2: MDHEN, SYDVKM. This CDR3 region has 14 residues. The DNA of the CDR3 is TGTGCTACGGCCCAAGAGACTAAAGGACACGAGCAGTACTTC. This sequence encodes CATAQETKGHEQYF.

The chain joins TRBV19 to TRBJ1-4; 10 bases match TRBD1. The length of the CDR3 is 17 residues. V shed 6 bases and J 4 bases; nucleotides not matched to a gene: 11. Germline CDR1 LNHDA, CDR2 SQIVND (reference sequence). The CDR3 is CASSPGTGESGNEKLFF. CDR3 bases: TGTGCCAGTAGCCCCGGGACAGGGGAATCGGGTAATGAAAAACTGTTTTTT.

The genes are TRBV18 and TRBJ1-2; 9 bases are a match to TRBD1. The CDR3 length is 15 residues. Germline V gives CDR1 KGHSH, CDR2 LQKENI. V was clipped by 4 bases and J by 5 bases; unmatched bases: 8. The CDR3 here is CASSLKPGQGYGYTF. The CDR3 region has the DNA TGTGCCAGCTCACTCAAACCGGGACAGGGTTATGGCTACACCTTC.

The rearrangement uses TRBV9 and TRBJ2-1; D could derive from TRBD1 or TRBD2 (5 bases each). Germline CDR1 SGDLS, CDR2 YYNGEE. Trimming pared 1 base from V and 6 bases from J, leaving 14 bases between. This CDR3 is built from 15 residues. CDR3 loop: CASSVSLSGANEQFF. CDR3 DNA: TGTGCCAGCAGCGTAAGTCTCTCCGGGGCCAATGAGCAGTTCTTC.

CDR3 sequence: CASSSDRGRANQPQHF. Written as DNA, the CDR3 is TGTGCCAGCAGCTCCGACAGGGGCCGAGCAAATCAGCCCCAGCATTTT. The chain joins TRBV7-2 to TRBJ1-5; 8 nucleotides agree with TRBD1. CDR3 length: 16 residues. With 4 bases clipped from V and 4 bases from J, the junction kept 9 bases outside the gene matches. Germline V gene lookup returns CDR1 SGHTA and CDR2 FQGNSA. The full variable domain, its missing parts supplied by reference TRBV7-2 and TRBJ1-5, is GAGVSQSPSNKVTEKGKDVELRCDPISGHTALYWYRQSLGQGLEFLIYFQGNSAPDKSGLPSDRFSAERTGGSVSTLTIQRTQQEDSAVYLCASSSDRGRANQPQHFGDGTRLSIL.

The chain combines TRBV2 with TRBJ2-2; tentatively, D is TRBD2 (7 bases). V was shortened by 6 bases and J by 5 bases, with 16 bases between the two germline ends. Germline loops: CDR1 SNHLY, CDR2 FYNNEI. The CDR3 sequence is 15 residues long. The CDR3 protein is CASSDRGADTGELFF. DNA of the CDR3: TGTGCCAGCAGCGACCGGGGGGCGGATACCGGGGAGCTGTTTTTT.

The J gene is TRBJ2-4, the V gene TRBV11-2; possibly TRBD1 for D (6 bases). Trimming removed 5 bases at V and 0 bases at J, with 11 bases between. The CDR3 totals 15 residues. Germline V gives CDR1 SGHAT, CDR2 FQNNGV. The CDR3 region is CASSGQKLAKNIQYF. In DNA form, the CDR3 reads TGTGCCAGCAGCGGACAGAAGCTAGCCAAAAACATTCAGTACTTC.

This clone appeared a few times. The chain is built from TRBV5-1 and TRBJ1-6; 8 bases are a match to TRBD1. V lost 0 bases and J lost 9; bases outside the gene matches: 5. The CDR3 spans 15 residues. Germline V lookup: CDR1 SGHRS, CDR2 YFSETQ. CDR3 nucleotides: TGCGCCAGCAGCTTGGAGGGACAGGCTATTTCACCCCTCCACTTT. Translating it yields CASSLEGQAISPLHF.

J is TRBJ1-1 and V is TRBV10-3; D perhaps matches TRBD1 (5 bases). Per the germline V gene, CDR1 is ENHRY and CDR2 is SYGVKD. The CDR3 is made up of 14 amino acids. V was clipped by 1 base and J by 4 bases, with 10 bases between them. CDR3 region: CAISEWGEGTEAFF. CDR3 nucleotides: TGTGCCATCAGTGAGTGGGGGGAAGGCACTGAAGCTTTCTTT.

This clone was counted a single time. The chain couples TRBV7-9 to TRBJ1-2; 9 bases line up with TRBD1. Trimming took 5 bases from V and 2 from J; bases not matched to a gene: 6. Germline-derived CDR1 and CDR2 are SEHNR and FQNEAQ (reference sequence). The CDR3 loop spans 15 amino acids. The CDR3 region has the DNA TGTGCCAGCAGCCCGGGACAGGGAGCCAACTATGGCTACACCTTC. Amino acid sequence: CASSPGQGANYGYTF.

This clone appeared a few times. CDR3 protein: CASRVGTGGEQYF. CDR3 nucleotide sequence: TGCGCCAGCAGGGTAGGGACAGGAGGTGAGCAGTACTTC. The chain carries TRBV5-1 and TRBJ2-7; the match to TRBD1 covers 8 bases. The germline CDR1 and CDR2 sequences are SGHRS and YFSETQ. V lost 5 bases, J lost 7 bases, and 8 bases stayed unmatched. CDR3 size: 13 residues. The whole variable domain, filled in from reference TRBV5-1 and TRBJ2-7, reads KAGVTQTPRYLIKTRGQQVTLSCSPISGHRSVSWYQQTPGQGLQFLFEYFSETQRNKGNFPGRFSGRQFSNSRSEMNVSTLELGDSALYLCASRVGTGGEQYFGPGTRLTVT.

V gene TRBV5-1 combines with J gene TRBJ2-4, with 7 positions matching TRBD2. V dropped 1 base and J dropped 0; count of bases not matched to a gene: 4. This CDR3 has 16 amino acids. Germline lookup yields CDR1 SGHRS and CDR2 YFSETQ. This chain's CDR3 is CASSLYGGGAKNIQYF. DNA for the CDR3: TGCGCCAGCAGCTTGTACGGCGGGGGAGCCAAAAACATTCAGTACTTC.

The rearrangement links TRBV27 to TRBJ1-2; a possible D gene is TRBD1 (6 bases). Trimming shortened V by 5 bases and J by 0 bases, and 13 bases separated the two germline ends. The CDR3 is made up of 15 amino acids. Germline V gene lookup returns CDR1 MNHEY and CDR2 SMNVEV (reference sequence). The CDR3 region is CASSQQGRANYGYTF. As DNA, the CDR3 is TGTGCCAGCAGTCAACAGGGTAGAGCTAACTATGGCTACACCTTC.

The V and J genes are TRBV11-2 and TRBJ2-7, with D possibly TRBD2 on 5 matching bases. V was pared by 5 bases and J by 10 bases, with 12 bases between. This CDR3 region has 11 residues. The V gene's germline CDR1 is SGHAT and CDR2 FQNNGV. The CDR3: CASSRDGGQYF. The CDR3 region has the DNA TGTGCCAGCAGCCGCGACGGAGGACAGTACTTC.

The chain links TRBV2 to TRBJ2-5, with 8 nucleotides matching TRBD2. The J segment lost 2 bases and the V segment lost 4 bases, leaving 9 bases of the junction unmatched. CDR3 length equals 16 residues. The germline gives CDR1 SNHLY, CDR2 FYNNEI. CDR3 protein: CASSVTREGRQETQYF. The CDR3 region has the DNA TGTGCCAGCAGTGTTACCCGGGAGGGGCGTCAAGAGACCCAGTACTTC. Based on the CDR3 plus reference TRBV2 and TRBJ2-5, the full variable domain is EPEVTQTPSHQVTQMGQEVILRCVPISNHLYFYWYRQILGQKVEFLVSFYNNEISEKSEIFDDQFSVERPDGSNFTLKIRSTKLEDSAMYFCASSVTREGRQETQYFGPGTRLLVL.

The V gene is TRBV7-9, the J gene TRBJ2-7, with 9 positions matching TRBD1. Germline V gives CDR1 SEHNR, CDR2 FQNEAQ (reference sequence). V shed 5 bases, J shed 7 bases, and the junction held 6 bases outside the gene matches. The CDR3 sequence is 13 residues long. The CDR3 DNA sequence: TGTGCCAGCAGCGGGACAGGGTGGAGGGAGCAGTACTTC. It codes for CASSGTGWREQYF.